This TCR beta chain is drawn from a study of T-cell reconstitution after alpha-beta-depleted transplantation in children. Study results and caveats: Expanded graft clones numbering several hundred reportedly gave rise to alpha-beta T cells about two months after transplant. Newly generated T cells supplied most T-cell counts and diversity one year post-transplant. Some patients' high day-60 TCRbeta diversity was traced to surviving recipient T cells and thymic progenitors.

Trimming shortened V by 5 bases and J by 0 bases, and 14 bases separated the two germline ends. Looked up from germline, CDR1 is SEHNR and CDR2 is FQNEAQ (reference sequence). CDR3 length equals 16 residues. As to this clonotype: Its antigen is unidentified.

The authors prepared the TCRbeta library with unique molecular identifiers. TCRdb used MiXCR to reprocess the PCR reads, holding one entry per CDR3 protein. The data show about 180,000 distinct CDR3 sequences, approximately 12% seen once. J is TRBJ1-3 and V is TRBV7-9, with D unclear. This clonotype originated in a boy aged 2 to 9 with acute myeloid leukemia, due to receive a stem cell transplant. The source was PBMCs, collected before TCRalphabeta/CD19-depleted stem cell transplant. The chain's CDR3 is CASSPAVAYSGNTIYF. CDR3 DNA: TGTGCCAGCAGCCCAGCCGTTGCGTACTCTGGAAACACCATATATTTT.